Sequencing of this T cell receptor (beta chain) was carried out in a study of identical twins. Turning to this clonotype: What it binds is not known.

General study findings and limits: Carriage of fewer insertions was seen in abundant cord blood beta clonotypes, whereas memory repertoires showed none.

TCRdb reprocessed the 5' RACE reads with MiXCR, giving one entry per CDR3 protein. This table holds 500,000 to 650,000 distinct CDR3 sequences, under 25% found once. Germline V lookup: CDR1 ENHRY, CDR2 SYGVKD. V lost 2 bases to trimming and J lost 4 bases, with 11 bases between them. This CDR3 has 14 residues. This sample also belongs to another study, concerning yellow fever vaccine responses in identical twins.

This sequence joins TRBV10-3 and TRBJ1-1; D is possibly TRBD1 (5 bases). The sequence came from a woman younger than 35 in good health. Sequenced sample: CD4+ T cells sorted from blood. For the CDR3, the DNA is TGTGCCATCAGTGAGACAGGTCATCCCACTGAAGCTTTCTTT. It specifies CAISETGHPTEAFF.